Below, 30 T cell receptor beta chains from the same sample are listed, as sequenced in a study of T cells in Graves' hyperthyroidism and ophthalmopathy. From RNA transcripts, TCR beta CDR3 regions were amplified. During a first-round RT-PCR of the TCR CDR3, the HTBI primer set was used. TCRdb analysed the multiplex PCR reads with MiXCR anew, one entry per CDR3 protein. The table records roughly 170,000 distinct CDR3 sequences, 9.4% of them present only once. What was sequenced was blood. These receptors were taken from a woman aged 18-29 years with Graves' hyperthyroidism that later progressed to Graves' ophthalmopathy.

This clonotype was seen ten or more times. V is TRBV7-8 and J is TRBJ2-3; 7 nucleotides align to TRBD1. The CDR3 is 14 residues long. J lost 7 bases, V lost 0 bases, and 4 bases had no gene match. The V gene's germline CDR1 is SGHVS and CDR2 FQNEAQ. The DNA of the CDR3 is TGTGCCAGCAGCTTAGCGGGACAGCCAAATACGCAGTATTTT. Residues: CASSLAGQPNTQYF. Together with reference TRBV7-8 and TRBJ2-3, the CDR3 gives the full variable domain: GAGVSQSPRYKVAKRGQDVALRCDPISGHVSLFWYQQALGQGPEFLTYFQNEAQLDKSGLPSDRFFAERPEGSVSTLKIQRTQQEDSAVYLCASSLAGQPNTQYFGPGTRLTVL.

The V and J genes are TRBV5-6 and TRBJ1-1; 10 bases fit TRBD1. The ends lost 3 bases at V and 4 bases at J; junction bases unmatched: 6. From germline, CDR1 is SGHDT and CDR2 YYEEEE. There are 15 residues in the CDR3. CDR3 sequence reads: CASSWDRGIGTEAFF. DNA for the CDR3: TGTGCCAGCAGCTGGGACAGGGGCATTGGCACTGAAGCTTTCTTT.

This sequence joins TRBV11-3 and TRBJ2-2, with D unclear. The V and J ends lost 4 bases and 7 bases respectively, with 7 bases between them. In germline, CDR1 is SGHNT, CDR2 YENEEA. The CDR3 sequence is 12 residues long. CDR3: CASSSEVGELFF. CDR3 DNA sequence: TGTGCCAGCAGCTCAGAAGTCGGGGAGCTGTTTTTT.

This clonotype was seen ten or more times. The genes are TRBV6-6 and TRBJ2-3; the D is unclear. The CDR3 runs 16 residues. Germline lookup yields CDR1 MNHNY and CDR2 SVGAGI (reference sequence). V shed 0 bases and J shed 1 base, with 11 bases lying between them. The CDR3 here is CASSYSIRSGTDTQYF. CDR3 sequence (DNA): TGTGCCAGCAGTTACTCGATCAGAAGCGGCACAGATACGCAGTATTTT.

The gene calls are TRBV5-1 and TRBJ2-1; the D gene could be TRBD1 or TRBD2 (5 bases each). Per the germline V gene, CDR1 is SGHRS and CDR2 is YFSETQ. The length of the CDR3 is 12 residues. Trimming shortened V by 5 bases and J by 9 bases, and 12 bases separated the two germline ends. DNA of the CDR3: TGCGCCAGCAGAGGGGAAGCGGTTGAGCAGTTCTTC. Translated: CASRGEAVEQFF.

V gene TRBV5-6 combines with J gene TRBJ2-7; TRBD2 is a possible D gene (5 bases). This CDR3 region has 14 residues. Germline CDR1 and CDR2: SGHDT and YYEEEE. V was cut by 4 bases and J by 0 bases, with 11 bases left in between. The CDR3 protein is CASSPDWSSYEQYF. The CDR3 DNA follows: TGTGCCAGCAGCCCGGACTGGAGCTCCTACGAGCAGTACTTC. Drawing the rest from reference TRBV5-6 and TRBJ2-7, the complete variable domain is DAGVTQSPTHLIKTRGQQVTLRCSPKSGHDTVSWYQQALGQGPQFIFQYYEEEERQRGNFPDRFSGHQFPNYSSELNVNALLLGDSALYLCASSPDWSSYEQYFGPGTRLTVT.

V usage is TRBV11-2 and J usage is TRBJ2-3, with 12 bases fitting TRBD2. Germline CDR1 is SGHAT and CDR2 is FQNNGV. Losses at the gene ends were 5 bases for V and 1 base for J; bases not matched to a gene: 7. The CDR3 runs 17 residues. The CDR3 coding sequence is TGTGCCAGCAGCCAATCACCTAGCGGGGGGGGCACAGATACGCAGTATTTT. This encodes CASSQSPSGGGTDTQYF.

The chain joins TRBV19 to TRBJ2-3; no clear D. The germline V gene has CDR1 LNHDA and CDR2 SQIVND (reference sequence). The CDR3 is 16 amino acids. The V gene lost 2 bases and the J gene lost 2 bases, with 14 bases spanning the gap. The CDR3 DNA reads as TGTGCCAGTAGTATATTTGGTGGTAGGGACACAGATACGCAGTATTTT. This codes for CASSIFGGRDTDTQYF.

Many counts were recorded for this clonotype. This chain connects TRBV5-1 to TRBJ1-1; D call uncertain. Trimming removed 0 bases from V and 6 bases from J, with 9 bases in between. Germline values: CDR1 SGHRS, CDR2 YFSETQ. CDR3 length: 13 amino acids. CDR3 in amino acids: CASSLVGRSEAFF. DNA of the CDR3: TGCGCCAGCAGCTTGGTCGGGAGATCTGAAGCTTTCTTT.

This clonotype was recorded at least ten times. The chain employs TRBV3-1 and TRBJ2-3; D is perhaps TRBD2 (5 bases). The CDR3 is 17 residues long. Trimming took off 3 bases at V and 2 bases at J, with 18 bases between the two ends. Per germline, CDR1 LGHDT and CDR2 YNNKEL (reference sequence). CDR3: CASSQVPLLVSTDTQYF. As DNA, the CDR3 is TGTGCCAGCAGCCAGGTTCCTTTACTAGTTTCCACAGATACGCAGTATTTT.

This clonotype was recorded a few times. V gene TRBV14 combines with J gene TRBJ2-6; D is possibly TRBD2 (6 bases). Trimming shortened V by 3 bases and J by 4 bases, and 10 bases separated the two germline ends. The CDR3 loop spans 15 amino acids. Germline CDR1 SGHDN, CDR2 FVKESK. The CDR3 DNA reads as TGTGCCAGCAGCCAGGGGGGATCCGGGGCCAACGTCCTGACTTTC. Protein product: CASSQGGSGANVLTF.

This clonotype was observed at least ten times. The chain couples TRBV12-3 or TRBV12-4 to TRBJ2-1; 7 nucleotides agree with TRBD2. This CDR3 is built from 16 residues. Losses at the gene ends were 6 bases for V and 6 bases for J; bases not matched to a gene: 14. In DNA form, the CDR3 reads TGTGCCAGCAGCCCGAGGACGGCGGGAGTGTCCAATGAGCAGTTCTTC. It yields the protein CASSPRTAGVSNEQFF.

This clonotype was detected a few times. It may be a read error: a sequence one base away is much more abundant. The chain recombines TRBV2 with TRBJ1-1; 7 bases align to TRBD1. Trimming removed 11 bases from V and 11 bases from J; junction bases left unmatched: 11. Germline V gene data show CDR1 as SNHLY and CDR2 as FYNNEI. This CDR3 comprises 11 residues. CDR3 loop: CAGQTRGSAFF. The CDR3 nucleotides are TGTGCCGGCCAGACCAGGGGGAGTGCTTTCTTT.

This clonotype was seen many times. The chain joins TRBV2 to TRBJ2-1; 13 positions match TRBD2. The CDR3 loop spans 16 amino acids. V lost 3 bases, J lost 6 bases, and 5 bases stayed unmatched. CDR1 and CDR2 from the germline V gene are SNHLY and FYNNEI. The CDR3 region is CASSEVRTSGSNEQFF. In DNA form, the CDR3 reads TGTGCCAGCAGTGAGGTGAGGACTAGCGGGAGCAATGAGCAGTTCTTC.

This sequence joins TRBV3-1 and TRBJ1-1; unclear D gene. Germline-derived CDR1 and CDR2 are LGHDT and YNNKEL (reference sequence). The CDR3 covers 11 residues. V was shortened by 10 bases and J by 3 bases, with 9 bases between the two germline ends. CDR3 in DNA: TGTGCCACAGACGGGGACACTGAAGCTTTCTTT. Amino acids: CATDGDTEAFF. The whole variable domain, remainder taken from reference TRBV3-1 and TRBJ1-1, is DTAVSQTPKYLVTQMGNDKSIKCEQNLGHDTMYWYKQDSKKFLKIMFSYNNKELIINETVPNRFSPKSPDKAHLNLHINSLELGDSAVYFCATDGDTEAFFGQGTRLTVV.

This chain links TRBV19 with TRBJ1-6; D possibly corresponds to TRBD1 (5 bases). Looked up from germline, CDR1 is LNHDA and CDR2 is SQIVND (reference sequence). The CDR3 runs 15 residues. V dropped 10 bases and J dropped 6 bases, with 19 bases sitting between them. The chain's CDR3 is CATAPHGATNSPLHF. CDR3 bases: TGTGCCACCGCCCCCCACGGGGCGACTAATTCACCCCTCCACTTT.

This rearrangement joins TRBV6-1 to TRBJ2-6; TRBD1 or TRBD2 may be the D gene (5 bases each). The CDR3 covers 15 residues. The V gene's germline CDR1 is MNHNS and CDR2 SASEGT. Trimming took off 6 bases at V and 0 bases at J, with 9 bases between the two ends. The CDR3 bases are TGTGCCAGCAGGGGGGTAAACTCTGGGGCCAACGTCCTGACTTTC. It encodes CASRGVNSGANVLTF.

This clonotype has ten or more counts. The chain uses TRBV5-8 and TRBJ2-3; D is unclear. The CDR3 covers 16 residues. CDR1 is SGHTS, CDR2 YDEGEE, per germline. Trimming took off 2 bases at V and 1 base at J, with 14 bases between the two ends. The CDR3 sequence: CASSFRVVVGTDTQYF. The CDR3 DNA reads TGTGCCAGCAGCTTTCGCGTGGTAGTGGGCACAGATACGCAGTATTTT.

This clonotype was detected many times. J is TRBJ1-4 and V is TRBV20-1, with 7 bases fitting TRBD1. Germline CDR1 is DFQATT and CDR2 is SNEGSKA (reference sequence). The CDR3 runs to 14 residues. The junction had 6 bases not matched to a gene; V was cut back by 4 bases and J by 4 bases. The CDR3 DNA follows: TGCAGTGCTAACAGGGGATGGGATAATGAAAAACTGTTTTTT. Translating it yields CSANRGWDNEKLFF.

This clonotype was seen ten or more times. V usage is TRBV29-1 and J usage is TRBJ2-3, with 8 bases that match TRBD2. The CDR3 is made up of 14 amino acids. Germline lookup yields CDR1 SQVTM and CDR2 ANQGSEA. V lost 5 bases, J lost 6 bases, and 10 bases stayed unmatched. CDR3 sequence: CSVRPLAGLDTQYF. The CDR3 region has the DNA TGCAGCGTTAGGCCCCTAGCGGGTTTGGATACGCAGTATTTT.

Ten or more counts support this clonotype. This rearrangement joins TRBV7-9 to TRBJ2-3; D might be TRBD1 (6 bases). Looked up from germline, CDR1 is SEHNR and CDR2 is FQNEAQ (reference sequence). The CDR3 runs 17 residues. The V gene lost 1 base and the J gene lost 0 bases, with 14 bases spanning the gap. This chain's CDR3 is CASSLVARGRSTDTQYF. For the CDR3, the DNA is TGTGCCAGCAGCTTAGTTGCCAGGGGAAGAAGCACAGATACGCAGTATTTT.

This clonotype was counted a few times. The chain recombines TRBV6-1 with TRBJ2-5; weak D call: TRBD2 (6 bases). V lost 5 bases, J lost 5 bases, and 21 bases lay in between. The CDR3 is 16 residues long. Germline V gives CDR1 MNHNS, CDR2 SASEGT. The CDR3 reads CASSRLVTMFLETQYF. CDR3 coding DNA: TGTGCCAGCAGTCGACTAGTGACCATGTTTTTGGAGACCCAGTACTTC.

By share of the sample, this clonotype is medium-sized. V and J are TRBV11-2 and TRBJ2-1; the match to TRBD2 covers 7 bases. Germline loops: CDR1 SGHAT, CDR2 FQNNGV. The CDR3 covers 17 residues. The ends lost 5 bases at V and 0 bases at J; junction bases unmatched: 10. The CDR3 DNA follows: TGTGCCAGCAGCCCCTCGCCTCCGGGAGGCTCCTACAATGAGCAGTTCTTC. This encodes CASSPSPPGGSYNEQFF.

The chain couples TRBV10-1 to TRBJ2-3; D unclear. The CDR3 extends over 12 amino acids. Trimming left V 0 bases short and J 6 bases short, with 4 bases between. The germline V gene has CDR1 WNHNN and CDR2 SYGVQD (reference sequence). In DNA form, the CDR3 reads TGCGCCAGCAGTGAGTCAGGGGATACGCAGTATTTT. Translation: CASSESGDTQYF.

The sample holds a few counts of this clonotype. The chain joins TRBV30 to TRBJ2-3; D tentatively reads TRBD1 or TRBD2 (5 bases each). CDR1 and CDR2 from the germline V gene are GTSNPN and SVGIG (reference sequence). The CDR3 is made up of 16 amino acids. V shed 5 bases and J shed 3 bases, with 21 bases lying between them. CDR3 DNA sequence: TGTGCCTGGGACCCCGGGACCAACCAGCGAACAGATACGCAGTATTTT. Protein product: CAWDPGTNQRTDTQYF.

The table lists this clonotype with many counts. The V call is TRBV6-2 or TRBV6-3, the J call TRBJ2-7, with a weak D call TRBD1 (8 bases). Germline-derived CDR1 and CDR2 are MNHEY and SVGEGT. This CDR3 is built from 16 residues. Trimming cost V 4 bases and J 3 bases, with 19 bases left between them. CDR3 coding DNA: TGTGCCAGCAGTTCACCACGGGGGGACAGGCACTACGAGCAGTACTTC. It is translated as CASSSPRGDRHYEQYF.

This clonotype was recorded at least ten times. The chain employs TRBV12-3 or TRBV12-4 and TRBJ1-5, with D unclear. V was trimmed by 2 bases and J by 5 bases, leaving 10 bases between them. This CDR3 region has 14 residues. The CDR3 DNA follows: TGTGCCAGCAGTTTAAAGCAGAAAGATCAGCCCCAGCATTTT. This encodes CASSLKQKDQPQHF.

This clonotype was observed at least ten times. This sequence joins TRBV27 and TRBJ2-7; 10 bases are a match to TRBD2. This CDR3 spans 13 amino acids. Germline V gene sequence: CDR1 MNHEY, CDR2 SMNVEV (reference sequence). V shed 6 bases, J shed 1 base, and the junction held 0 bases outside the gene matches. For the CDR3, the DNA is TGTGCCAGCAGACTAGCGGGGTCCTACGAGCAGTACTTC. Translating it yields CASRLAGSYEQYF.

This clonotype has at least ten counts. This chain joins TRBV29-1 and TRBJ2-1; 13 nucleotides match TRBD2. Germline loops: CDR1 SQVTM, CDR2 ANQGSEA. With 5 bases clipped from V and 5 bases from J, the junction kept 9 bases outside the gene matches. The CDR3 has 16 amino acids. The CDR3 bases are TGCAGCGTTTTAAGACTAGCGGGGGGCCTGAACAATGAGCAGTTCTTC. Translating gives CSVLRLAGGLNNEQFF.

This clonotype appeared many times. The chain uses TRBV24-1 and TRBJ2-5, with 12 bases fitting TRBD1. The CDR3 consists of 18 residues. After removal of 1 base from V and 5 bases from J, the junction contained 10 bases not matched to a gene. Germline CDR1 and CDR2: KGHDR and SFDVKD. DNA of the CDR3: TGTGCCACCAGTGATTTTGGAGTTGGGGACAGGGGGCTTGAGACCCAGTACTTC. Protein product: CATSDFGVGDRGLETQYF.